The 10 T cell receptor beta chains listed next were all sequenced from one sample in a study of CD8 T cells in ankylosing spondylitis. Using its own MiXCR run on the 5' RACE reads, TCRdb lists one record per CDR3 protein. The table shows 230,000 or so distinct CDR3 sequences, with over 15% occurring only once. The sequenced sample was blood, either unsorted or a sorted T cell fraction (not recorded which). The receptors derive from a male donor with ankylosing spondylitis or in good health (not recorded which).

This clonotype was seen at least ten times. This chain connects TRBV29-1 to TRBJ2-3; TRBD2 aligns across 7 bases. CDR3 length equals 15 residues. With V trimmed by 6 bases and J by 5 bases, 14 bases remained unmatched. The germline gives CDR1 SQVTM, CDR2 ANQGSEA. The CDR3 region has the DNA TGCAGCGTCCCAGAGGGCGGGAGTCAAAAAGATACGCAGTATTTT. Amino acids: CSVPEGGSQKDTQYF.

The chain links TRBV20-1 to TRBJ2-7; a possible D gene is TRBD2 (6 bases). Trimming took off 0 bases at V and 1 base at J, with 13 bases between the two ends. Germline CDR1 reads DFQATT; CDR2 reads SNEGSKA (reference sequence). The CDR3 has 15 residues. In nucleotides, the CDR3 is TGCAGTGCTAGAGATACCCTGCGGGATTCCTACGAGCAGTACTTC. This encodes CSARDTLRDSYEQYF.

There are a few counts of this clonotype. Because the CDR3's place on the DNA is in doubt, the DNA is left out and the CDR3 is given as listed by TCRdb. The chain is built from TRBV5-1 and TRBJ2-1; the DNA was not compared with TRBD2, the D call given in the table. Germline-derived CDR1 and CDR2 are SGHRS and YFSETQ. The CDR3 adds up to 15 amino acids, both ends counted. This chain's CDR3 is CASSILVGAGDEQFF.

This clonotype has more than one count but fewer than ten. V gene TRBV5-1 combines with J gene TRBJ2-7; 10 bases agree with TRBD2. The CDR3 has 18 amino acids. V shed 0 bases and J 3 bases; nucleotides not matched to a gene: 12. Germline V lookup: CDR1 SGHRS, CDR2 YFSETQ. The CDR3: CASSLVPAGGPVYYEQYF. DNA of the CDR3: TGCGCCAGCAGCTTGGTCCCAGCGGGAGGGCCAGTGTACTACGAGCAGTACTTC.

This rearrangement joins TRBV7-9 to TRBJ2-5; D is uncertain. From germline, CDR1 is SEHNR and CDR2 FQNEAQ (reference sequence). V was cut by 5 bases and J by 2 bases, with 9 bases left in between. This CDR3 comprises 13 residues. This chain's CDR3 is CASSPESQETQYF. As DNA, the CDR3 is TGTGCCAGCAGCCCGGAAAGTCAAGAGACCCAGTACTTC.

This clonotype was detected ten times or more. The chain employs TRBV20-1 and TRBJ1-1, with D possibly TRBD1 on 5 matching bases. Trimming removed 0 bases from V and 0 bases from J, with 14 bases in between. CDR1 and CDR2 from the germline V gene are DFQATT and SNEGSKA (reference sequence). This CDR3 region has 16 residues. CDR3 sequence (DNA): TGCAGTGCTAGAGACGAGGGACGGATGATGAACACTGAAGCTTTCTTT. Translation gives CSARDEGRMMNTEAFF.

This clonotype has a handful of counts. The rearrangement links TRBV7-9 to TRBJ2-7, with D possibly TRBD1 on 5 matching bases. Per germline, CDR1 SEHNR and CDR2 FQNEAQ (reference sequence). Trimming removed 5 bases at V and 2 bases at J, with 22 bases between. The CDR3 consists of 17 residues. The CDR3 sequence is CASSTRQTTDSPYEQYF. The CDR3 DNA sequence: TGTGCCAGCAGCACCCGACAGACAACTGACTCTCCCTACGAGCAGTACTTC.

The chain recombines TRBV5-1 with TRBJ1-1; a weak D match, TRBD1 (5 bases). Germline V gene sequence: CDR1 SGHRS, CDR2 YFSETQ. Trimming pared 0 bases from V and 0 bases from J, leaving 9 bases between. There are 15 residues in the CDR3. This chain's CDR3 is CASSLAGGVNTEAFF. As DNA, the CDR3 is TGCGCCAGCAGCTTGGCCGGGGGGGTGAACACTGAAGCTTTCTTT.

The table lists this clonotype with many counts. The chain couples TRBV7-9 to TRBJ2-2, with D possibly matching TRBD2 (7 bases). Germline assignment: CDR1 SEHNR and CDR2 FQNEAQ (reference sequence). This CDR3 has 12 amino acids. The V end was cut by 8 bases, the J end by 5 bases, with 9 bases between. CDR3 loop: CASEGGTGELFF. In nucleotides, the CDR3 is TGTGCCAGCGAGGGGGGGACCGGGGAGCTGTTTTTT.

In DNA, the CDR3 is TGTGCCAGCAGCCCGGGACTAGTGGAGACCCAGTACTTC. Amino acid sequence: CASSPGLVETQYF. V is TRBV12-3 or TRBV12-4 and J is TRBJ2-5, with TRBD2 matching 8 bases. The V segment lost 6 bases and the J segment 5 bases; nucleotides outside the gene matches: 5. The CDR3 runs 13 residues.